Listed here are 19 T cell receptor beta chains from one sample, sequenced in a study of T cells after posttransplantation cyclophosphamide. Data came from immunoSEQ multiplex PCR; TCRdb stores just in-frame clones and leaves some out. This sample has approximately 29,000 clones; about nine tenths occur once, and the top ten carry less than 3.5%. Sequencing was performed on PBMCs. These receptors came from a man in his forties or fifties.

V and J are TRBV7-8 and TRBJ1-1; D gene ambiguous. There are 14 residues in the CDR3. Germline V gene data show CDR1 as SGHVS and CDR2 as FQNEAQ. V was pared by 6 bases and J by 2 bases, with 13 bases between. CDR3 sequence (DNA): TGTGCCAGCAGACCCGAGGTAATTAACACTGAAGCTTTCTTT. This codes for CASRPEVINTEAFF.

The chain joins TRBV25-1 to TRBJ2-7, with a tentative D call TRBD2 (6 bases). CDR1 and CDR2 from the germline V gene are MGHDK and SYGVNS. The CDR3 has 15 residues. V lost 2 bases, J lost 1 base, and 12 bases lay in between. CDR3 region: CASSEIGSGSYEQYF. CDR3 nucleotide sequence: TGTGCCAGCAGTGAAATCGGGAGCGGGTCCTACGAGCAGTACTTC.

The gene calls are TRBV4-1 and TRBJ1-1; 8 bases match TRBD1. V lost 4 bases and J lost 6; bases outside the gene matches: 13. The length of the CDR3 is 16 residues. From germline, CDR1 is MGHRA and CDR2 YSYEKL. The CDR3 sequence: CASSLSPGQGVPEAFF. CDR3 sequence (DNA): TGCGCCAGCAGCCTATCCCCCGGACAGGGAGTTCCTGAAGCTTTCTTT.

The V call is TRBV19, the J call TRBJ1-1; D possibly corresponds to TRBD1 (5 bases). Trimming cost V 6 bases and J 5 bases, with 19 bases left between them. This CDR3 has 15 residues. Germline CDR1 LNHDA, CDR2 SQIVND (reference sequence). CDR3 DNA sequence: TGTGCCAGTAGATATGGGGCCAGGACGATGACTGAAGCTTTCTTT. Its protein is CASRYGARTMTEAFF.

The chain has TRBV10-3 and TRBJ2-6, with D uncertain. Trimming removed 6 bases at V and 1 base at J, with 19 bases between. Per the germline V gene, CDR1 is ENHRY and CDR2 is SYGVKD. This CDR3 region has 18 residues. The CDR3 here is CAIRPELGSVSGANVLTF. DNA for the CDR3: TGTGCCATCAGACCCGAACTGGGCTCCGTATCTGGGGCCAACGTCCTGACTTTC.

The chain is built from TRBV9 and TRBJ1-1; D is unresolved. CDR1 and CDR2 (germline): SGDLS, YYNGEE. V was trimmed by 2 bases and J by 3 bases, leaving 11 bases between them. The CDR3 has 14 amino acids. CDR3 sequence: CASSVGVDDTEAFF. The CDR3 nucleotides read TGTGCCAGCAGCGTCGGGGTAGATGACACTGAAGCTTTCTTT.

The J gene is TRBJ2-3, the V gene TRBV5-1, with 9 positions matching TRBD1. This CDR3 contains 16 residues. CDR1 and CDR2 (germline): SGHRS, YFSETQ. V trimming: 3 bases; J trimming: 0 bases; junction bases outside the gene matches: 5. The CDR3: CASSSGTGWSTDTQYF. CDR3 sequence (DNA): TGCGCCAGCAGCTCCGGGACAGGGTGGAGCACAGATACGCAGTATTTT.

V is TRBV7-2 and J is TRBJ2-7; the match to TRBD1 covers 8 bases. This CDR3 has 15 residues. J was trimmed by 1 base and V by 5 bases; bases with no gene match: 7. Germline V CDR1 and CDR2: SGHTA, FQGNSA. CDR3: CASSPRTGQSYEQYF. CDR3 sequence (DNA): TGTGCCAGCAGCCCGCGGACAGGGCAGTCCTACGAGCAGTACTTC.

The rearrangement uses TRBV4-1 and TRBJ2-6; TRBD1 aligns across 7 bases. The CDR3 is made up of 19 amino acids. V lost 0 bases to trimming and J lost 0 bases; unmatched junction nucleotides: 8. CDR1 and CDR2 from the germline V gene are MGHRA and YSYEKL. CDR3 sequence reads: CASSQDFGQVVSGANVLTF. The CDR3 DNA reads as TGCGCCAGCAGCCAAGATTTCGGACAGGTTGTCTCTGGGGCCAACGTCCTGACTTTC.

This clone was counted a single time. The chain links TRBV6-5 to TRBJ2-7; 7 bases line up with TRBD1. The CDR3 covers 16 residues. V lost 2 bases and J lost 2; bases outside the gene matches: 9. Germline lookup yields CDR1 MNHEY and CDR2 SVGAGI. The CDR3 coding sequence is TGTGCCAGCAGTTACGATGGGGACAGTTATACCTACGAGCAGTACTTC. This gives the protein CASSYDGDSYTYEQYF.

This chain connects TRBV7-8 to TRBJ2-7, with a possible D match to TRBD2 (6 bases). This CDR3 is built from 16 residues. V shed 2 bases and J shed 4 bases, with 18 bases lying between them. The germline CDR1 and CDR2 sequences are SGHVS and FQNEAQ. The CDR3: CASSLRRDFTIYEQYF. CDR3 DNA: TGTGCCAGCAGCTTACGCCGGGACTTTACTATATACGAGCAGTACTTC.

The chain is built from TRBV11-3 and TRBJ1-1, with 8 bases that match TRBD1. Germline V gives CDR1 SGHNT, CDR2 YENEEA. The V gene end was trimmed by 6 bases and the J gene end by 1 base; junction bases not matched to a gene: 10. The CDR3 has 16 amino acids. DNA of the CDR3: TGTGCCAGCAGTTCAGGACAGGGAAGACCGAACACTGAAGCTTTCTTT. Translated: CASSSGQGRPNTEAFF.

The V gene is TRBV21-1, the J gene TRBJ2-1; TRBD2 is the table's D call and was not checked against the DNA. TRBV21-1 is an annotated pseudogene. The CDR3 contains 14 residues. The CDR3 coding sequence is TGTGCCAGCAGCCGAGAGGTGCCAGCCGGAGTGCAGTTCTTC. Its protein product is CASSREVPAGVQFF.

This rearrangement joins TRBV12-1 to TRBJ2-2; the table gives TRBD1 as D, unverified against the DNA. TRBV12-1 is assigned pseudogene status. The CDR3 is made up of 14 amino acids. The CDR3, as DNA: TGTGCCAGCAGCTTATACAGGGGCACCGGGGAGCTGTTTTTT. This translates into CASSLYRGTGELFF.

The rearrangement uses TRBV11-2 and TRBJ1-4, with D hard to call. Per the germline V gene, CDR1 is SGHAT and CDR2 is FQNNGV. This CDR3 is 18 amino acids long. Trimming stripped 5 bases from V and 7 bases from J, with 26 bases between. CDR3: CASSRPAYIGRLGEKLFF. CDR3 DNA: TGTGCCAGCAGCCGCCCGGCCTATATAGGTCGACTCGGTGAAAAACTGTTTTTT. The variable domain in full, with the rest retrieved from reference TRBV11-2 and TRBJ1-4, is EAGVAQSPRYKIIEKRQSVAFWCNPISGHATLYWYQQILGQGPKLLIQFQNNGVVDDSQLPKDRFSAERLKGVDSTLKIQPAKLEDSAVYLCASSRPAYIGRLGEKLFFGSGTQLSVL.

The rearrangement joins TRBV19 to TRBJ1-6, with TRBD1 matching 10 bases. The CDR3 is 14 residues long. Germline-derived CDR1 and CDR2 are LNHDA and SQIVND (reference sequence). The V gene end was trimmed by 5 bases and the J gene end by 9 bases; junction bases not matched to a gene: 4. CDR3 in amino acids: CASSSDRGRSPLHF. DNA of the CDR3: TGTGCCAGTAGTTCAGACAGGGGGCGTTCACCCCTCCACTTT.

The CDR3 sequence is CAITRTSAENTGELFF. The CDR3 nucleotides read TGTGCCATCACCAGGACTAGCGCTGAGAACACCGGGGAGCTGTTTTTT. The chain links TRBV10-3 to TRBJ2-2; 9 bases fit TRBD2. The CDR3 runs to 16 residues. Germline CDR1 is ENHRY and CDR2 is SYGVKD. V dropped 7 bases and J dropped 1; count of bases not matched to a gene: 7.

The chain links TRBV5-6 to TRBJ1-1; 10 positions agree with TRBD1. V dropped 2 bases and J dropped 5; count of bases not matched to a gene: 6. CDR1 is SGHDT and CDR2 is YYEEEE in the germline V gene. This CDR3 comprises 15 residues. For the CDR3, the DNA is TGTGCCAGCAGCTTTTATGACAGGGGGCCTACTGAAGCTTTCTTT. Translating it yields CASSFYDRGPTEAFF. The whole variable domain, remainder taken from reference TRBV5-6 and TRBJ1-1, is DAGVTQSPTHLIKTRGQQVTLRCSPKSGHDTVSWYQQALGQGPQFIFQYYEEEERQRGNFPDRFSGHQFPNYSSELNVNALLLGDSALYLCASSFYDRGPTEAFFGQGTRLTVV.

The rearrangement links TRBV7-9 to TRBJ1-1; no reliable D call. The CDR3 runs 16 residues. Germline lookup yields CDR1 SEHNR and CDR2 FQNEAQ (reference sequence). The ends were cut back, 8 bases at V and 1 base at J, with 20 bases in the middle. As DNA, the CDR3 is TGTGCCAGCTTACCGCCTTTCAGGATCGGGAACACTGAAGCTTTCTTT. Translating it yields CASLPPFRIGNTEAFF.